Detailed here is one T cell receptor (beta chain). What it binds is unknown. Germline values: CDR1 SEHNR, CDR2 FQNEAQ (reference sequence). With 5 bases clipped from V and 2 bases from J, the junction kept 4 bases outside the gene matches. The CDR3 is 16 residues long. It was with 60 Vbeta and 13 Jbeta primers that the PCR ran. The method was immunoSEQ multiplex PCR; TCRdb's version includes in-frame clones alone and lacks a portion of them. This sample carries approximately 220,000 clones, around four fifths of them seen once, and the ten largest clones take roughly 0.71%. The data originate from a study of cytomegalovirus exposure and HLA in healthy donors. General study findings and limits: The HLA-A and HLA-B alleles of most subjects were reportedly predicted accurately from TCR beta sequences.

Material for sequencing was PBMCs. The rearrangement links TRBV7-9 to TRBJ2-3; TRBD2 agrees at 13 bases. The sequence was obtained from a boy between 2 and 10 years old in good health and CMV-seronegative. The CDR3 region has the DNA TGTGCCAGCAGCCCCGGGACTAGCGGGGCCACAGATACGCAGTATTTT. Protein product: CASSPGTSGATDTQYF.